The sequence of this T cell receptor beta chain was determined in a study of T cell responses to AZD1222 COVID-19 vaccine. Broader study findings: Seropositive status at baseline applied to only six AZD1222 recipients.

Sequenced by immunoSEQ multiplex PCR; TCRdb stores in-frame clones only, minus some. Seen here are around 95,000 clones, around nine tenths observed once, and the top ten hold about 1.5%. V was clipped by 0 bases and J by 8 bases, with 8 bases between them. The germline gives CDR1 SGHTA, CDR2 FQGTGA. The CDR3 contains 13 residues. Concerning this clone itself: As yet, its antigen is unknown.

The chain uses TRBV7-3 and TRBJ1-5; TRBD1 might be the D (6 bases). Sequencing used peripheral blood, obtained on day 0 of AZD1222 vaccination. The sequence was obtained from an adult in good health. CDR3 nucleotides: TGTGCCAGCAGCTTAACGAGGGACAAGCCCCAGCATTTT. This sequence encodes CASSLTRDKPQHF.